This T cell receptor beta chain was sequenced in a study of shared T cell receptors in the human thymus. Using immunoSEQ multiplex PCR, the repertoire was profiled, and TCRdb retains in-frame clones only, with some absent. The sample yields hundreds of thousands of clones, over 90% seen once. Losses at the gene ends were 3 bases for V and 3 bases for J; bases not matched to a gene: 3. The CDR3 runs 15 residues. Per germline, CDR1 SGDLS and CDR2 YYNGEE. The V gene is TRBV9, the J gene TRBJ2-3; TRBD2 aligns across 11 bases. The sequence was collected from a human donor. Sequencing was carried out using thymocytes. The CDR3: CASSAGLAVTDTQYF. The CDR3 bases are TGTGCCAGCAGCGCGGGACTAGCGGTTACAGATACGCAGTATTTT.